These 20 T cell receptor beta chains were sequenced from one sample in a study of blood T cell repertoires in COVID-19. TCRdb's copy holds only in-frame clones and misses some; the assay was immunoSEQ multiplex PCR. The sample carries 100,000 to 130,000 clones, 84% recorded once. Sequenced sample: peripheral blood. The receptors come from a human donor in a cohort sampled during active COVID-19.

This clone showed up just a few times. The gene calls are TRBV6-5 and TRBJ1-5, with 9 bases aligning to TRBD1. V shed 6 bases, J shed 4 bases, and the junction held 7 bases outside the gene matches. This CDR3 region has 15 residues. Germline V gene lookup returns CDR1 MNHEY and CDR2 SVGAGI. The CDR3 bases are TGTGCCAGCAGCCCCGAACAGGGGGCAAATCAGCCCCAGCATTTT. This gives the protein CASSPEQGANQPQHF.

CDR3 in amino acids: CASTLSGRITDTQYF. CDR3 in DNA: TGCGCCAGCACCCTTAGCGGGAGGATCACAGATACGCAGTATTTT. V usage is TRBV5-1 and J usage is TRBJ2-3; 10 bases are a match to TRBD2. The CDR3 is 15 residues long. The germline V gene encodes CDR1 SGHRS and CDR2 YFSETQ. V shed 6 bases and J 2 bases; nucleotides not matched to a gene: 6. Supplemented by reference TRBV5-1 and TRBJ2-3, the full variable domain reads KAGVTQTPRYLIKTRGQQVTLSCSPISGHRSVSWYQQTPGQGLQFLFEYFSETQRNKGNFPGRFSGRQFSNSRSEMNVSTLELGDSALYLCASTLSGRITDTQYFGPGTRLTVL.

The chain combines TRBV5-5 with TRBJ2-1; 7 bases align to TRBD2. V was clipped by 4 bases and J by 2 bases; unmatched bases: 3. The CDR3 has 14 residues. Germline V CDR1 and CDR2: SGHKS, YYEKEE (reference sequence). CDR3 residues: CASSQGGPYNEQFF. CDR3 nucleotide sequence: TGTGCCAGCAGCCAGGGAGGGCCCTACAATGAGCAGTTCTTC.

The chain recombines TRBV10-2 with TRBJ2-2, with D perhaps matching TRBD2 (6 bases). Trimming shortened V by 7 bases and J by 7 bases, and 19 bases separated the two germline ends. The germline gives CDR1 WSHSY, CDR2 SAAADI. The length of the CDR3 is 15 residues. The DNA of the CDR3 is TGCGCCAGCAAAGAGCGTTGGCTAGCGCACGGGGAGCTGTTTTTT. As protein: CASKERWLAHGELFF.

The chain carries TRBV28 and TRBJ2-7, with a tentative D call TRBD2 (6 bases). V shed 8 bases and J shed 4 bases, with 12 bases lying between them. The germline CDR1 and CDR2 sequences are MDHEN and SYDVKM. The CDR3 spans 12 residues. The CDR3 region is CASGGREYEQYF. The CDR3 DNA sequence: TGTGCCAGCGGGGGTCGGGAGTACGAGCAGTACTTC.

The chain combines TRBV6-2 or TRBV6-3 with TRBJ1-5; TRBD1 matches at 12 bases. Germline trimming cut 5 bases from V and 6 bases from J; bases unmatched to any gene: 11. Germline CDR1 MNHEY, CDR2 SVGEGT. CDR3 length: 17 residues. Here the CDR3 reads CASSRTQGTGGGQPQHF. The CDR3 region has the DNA TGTGCCAGCAGTCGTACACAAGGGACAGGGGGCGGTCAGCCCCAGCATTTT.

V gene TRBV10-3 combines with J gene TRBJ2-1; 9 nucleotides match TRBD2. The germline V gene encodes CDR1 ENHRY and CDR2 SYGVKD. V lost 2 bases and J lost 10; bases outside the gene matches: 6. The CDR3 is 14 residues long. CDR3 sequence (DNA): TGTGCCATCAGTGAGGATAGCGGGAGAGGGGAGCAGTTCTTC. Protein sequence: CAISEDSGRGEQFF.

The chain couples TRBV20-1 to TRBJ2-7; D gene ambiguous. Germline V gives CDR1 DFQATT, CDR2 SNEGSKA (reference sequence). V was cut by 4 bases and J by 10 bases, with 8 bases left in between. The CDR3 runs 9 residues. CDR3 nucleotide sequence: TGCAGTGCTATTCTGCGACAGTACTTC. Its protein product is CSAILRQYF.

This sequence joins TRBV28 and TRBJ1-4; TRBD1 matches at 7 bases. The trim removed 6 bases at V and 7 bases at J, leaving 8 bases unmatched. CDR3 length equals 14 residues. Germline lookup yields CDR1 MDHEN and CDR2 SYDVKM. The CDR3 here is CASSRGGSGEKLFF. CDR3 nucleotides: TGTGCCAGCAGCCGAGGGGGCTCTGGTGAAAAACTGTTTTTT.

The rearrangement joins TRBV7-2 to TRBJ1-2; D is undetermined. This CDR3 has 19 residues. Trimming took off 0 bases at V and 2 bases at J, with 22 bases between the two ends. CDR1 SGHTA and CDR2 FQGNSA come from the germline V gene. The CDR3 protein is CASSLARGGPRAENYGYTF. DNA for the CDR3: TGTGCCAGCAGCTTAGCGCGAGGAGGACCCCGGGCAGAGAACTATGGCTACACCTTC.

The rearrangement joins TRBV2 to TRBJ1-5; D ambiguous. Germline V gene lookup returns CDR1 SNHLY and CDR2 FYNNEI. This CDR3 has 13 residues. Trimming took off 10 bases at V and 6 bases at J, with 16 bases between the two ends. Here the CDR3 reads CATTTQRGQPQHF. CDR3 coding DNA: TGTGCCACCACGACCCAACGGGGTCAGCCCCAGCATTTT.

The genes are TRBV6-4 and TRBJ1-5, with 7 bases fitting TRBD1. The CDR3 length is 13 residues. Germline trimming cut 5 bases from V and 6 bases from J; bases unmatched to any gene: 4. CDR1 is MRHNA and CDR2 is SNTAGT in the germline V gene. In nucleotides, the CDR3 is TGTGCCAGCAGTCGACAGGGCGGTCAGCCCCAGCATTTT. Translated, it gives CASSRQGGQPQHF.

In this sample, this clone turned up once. The CDR3 DNA reads TGTGCCAGCAGCCCGGGACTAGCGGGAGAGCGTGAGAACACCGGGGAGCTGTTTTTT. Amino acid sequence: CASSPGLAGERENTGELFF. This chain links TRBV5-4 with TRBJ2-2; TRBD2 matches 14 bases. CDR1 and CDR2 from the germline V gene are SGHNT and YYREEE (reference sequence). Losses at the gene ends were 4 bases for V and 1 base for J; bases not matched to a gene: 9. The CDR3 is made up of 19 amino acids.

The CDR3, as DNA: TGTGCCAGCAGCAAACTAGTCCTCGGGACCGGGGAGCTGTTTTTT. Its translation is CASSKLVLGTGELFF. V is TRBV21-1 and J is TRBJ2-2; the DNA was not compared with TRBD2, the D call given in the table. TRBV21-1 is classified as a pseudogene. The length of the CDR3 is 15 residues.

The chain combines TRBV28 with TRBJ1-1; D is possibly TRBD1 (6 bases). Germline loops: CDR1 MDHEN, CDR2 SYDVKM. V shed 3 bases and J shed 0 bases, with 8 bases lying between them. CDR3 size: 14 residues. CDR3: CASSFGTLNTEAFF. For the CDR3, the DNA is TGTGCCAGCAGTTTTGGGACATTGAACACTGAAGCTTTCTTT.

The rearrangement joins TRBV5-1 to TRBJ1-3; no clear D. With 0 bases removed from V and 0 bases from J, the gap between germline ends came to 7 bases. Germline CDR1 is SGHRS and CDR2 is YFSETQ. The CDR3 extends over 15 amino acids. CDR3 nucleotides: TGCGCCAGCAGCTTGGCCCTAAACTCTGGAAACACCATATATTTT. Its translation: CASSLALNSGNTIYF.

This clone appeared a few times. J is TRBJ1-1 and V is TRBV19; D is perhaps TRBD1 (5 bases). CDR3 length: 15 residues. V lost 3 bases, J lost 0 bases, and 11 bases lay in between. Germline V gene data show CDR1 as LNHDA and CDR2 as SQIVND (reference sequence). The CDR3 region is CASSIYQGMNTEAFF. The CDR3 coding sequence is TGTGCCAGTAGTATTTATCAGGGTATGAACACTGAAGCTTTCTTT.

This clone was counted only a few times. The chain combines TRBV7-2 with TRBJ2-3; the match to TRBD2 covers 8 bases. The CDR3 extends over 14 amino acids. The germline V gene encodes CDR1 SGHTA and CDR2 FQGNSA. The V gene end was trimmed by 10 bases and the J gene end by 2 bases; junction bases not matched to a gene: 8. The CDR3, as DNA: TGTGCCACCCTACCGGGAGGGCCCACAGATACGCAGTATTTT. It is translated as CATLPGGPTDTQYF.

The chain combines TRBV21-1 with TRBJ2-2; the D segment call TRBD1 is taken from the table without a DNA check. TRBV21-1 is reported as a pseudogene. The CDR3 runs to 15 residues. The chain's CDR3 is CASSKGHLQGKELFF. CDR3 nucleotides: TGTGCCAGCAGCAAAGGACACTTACAGGGAAAGGAGCTGTTTTTT.

The CDR3 loop reads CASSLTGGGNQPQHF. The CDR3 DNA is TGTGCCAGTAGCTTGACAGGGGGTGGTAATCAGCCCCAGCATTTT. The chain is built from TRBV19 and TRBJ1-5, with 9 positions matching TRBD1. Unmatched junction bases numbered 7, after V lost 6 bases and J lost 4 bases. The CDR3 has 15 amino acids. Germline CDR1 LNHDA, CDR2 SQIVND (reference sequence).